The 32 T cell receptor beta chains in this list originate from one sample, sequenced in a study of sequential checkpoint blockade in melanoma. Libraries were prepared by immunoSEQ multiplex PCR; TCRdb keeps only in-frame clonotypes and omits some of them. The repertoire holds about 12,000 clones, with around 70% as singletons. The treatment denotes: randomized to nivolumab then ipilimumab (arm A) or the reverse (arm B). This material consisted of CD8+ T cells sorted from blood (inferred from file names), taken from a patient given nivolumab and ipilimumab in sequence. These receptor sequences come from a human donor with melanoma.

This chain connects TRBV19 to TRBJ1-1; D is undetermined. The CDR3 loop spans 14 amino acids. Germline values: CDR1 LNHDA, CDR2 SQIVND (reference sequence). Trimming left V 6 bases short and J 11 bases short, with 22 bases between. The CDR3 loop is CASSLPGAERAAFF. The CDR3 DNA reads TGTGCCAGTAGCCTTCCGGGAGCCGAGAGAGCGGCTTTCTTT.

The genes are TRBV5-4 and TRBJ2-1; 7 nucleotides line up with TRBD1. The J segment lost 10 bases and the V segment lost 3 bases, leaving 4 bases of the junction unmatched. The CDR3 length is 12 residues. Germline assignment: CDR1 SGHNT and CDR2 YYREEE (reference sequence). CDR3 in DNA: TGTGCCAGCAGCTCCCTGGGACAGGAGCAGTTCTTC. It codes for CASSSLGQEQFF.

This clone is medium-sized within its sample. The chain uses TRBV13 and TRBJ1-2; D might be TRBD1 (5 bases). CDR1 PRHDT and CDR2 FYEKMQ come from the germline V gene (reference sequence). V was cut by 5 bases and J by 10 bases, with 17 bases left in between. The CDR3 spans 13 residues. CDR3 bases: TGTGCCAGCAGCCCTGAGACGGGGGAAGCCTACACCTTC. Encoded protein: CASSPETGEAYTF.

The sample holds a few counts of this clone. This rearrangement joins TRBV9 to TRBJ2-4; a possible D gene is TRBD2 (6 bases). Deletions cut 3 bases from V and 6 bases from J, with 7 bases between. The CDR3 totals 12 residues. Germline CDR1 and CDR2: SGDLS and YYNGEE. CDR3 in amino acids: CASSAGGNIQYF. For the CDR3, the DNA is TGTGCCAGCAGCGCCGGGGGAAACATTCAGTACTTC.

The chain links TRBV10-3 to TRBJ1-3; D call uncertain. The CDR3 totals 14 residues. Germline CDR1 reads ENHRY; CDR2 reads SYGVKD. Trimming stripped 3 bases from V and 0 bases from J, with 6 bases between. The CDR3 is CAISDGASGNTIYF. In DNA form, the CDR3 reads TGTGCCATCAGTGACGGAGCCTCTGGAAACACCATATATTTT.

This clone was seen a few times. The chain carries TRBV10-3 and TRBJ1-5; no reliable D call. V shed 0 bases and J shed 3 bases, with 6 bases lying between them. CDR3 size: 14 residues. Germline V CDR1 and CDR2: ENHRY, SYGVKD. The CDR3 coding sequence is TGTGCCATCAGTGAGTCTAGTTACAATCAGCCCCAGCATTTT. Its protein product is CAISESSYNQPQHF.

This chain links TRBV5-1 with TRBJ2-7; no reliable D call. The germline V gene has CDR1 SGHRS and CDR2 YFSETQ. The germline V and J ends were trimmed by 0 bases and 2 bases, with 9 bases remaining between them. The CDR3 contains 14 residues. The CDR3 bases are TGCGCCAGCAGCTTGGTGTCTAGGCCCTACGAGCAGTACTTC. Translation: CASSLVSRPYEQYF.

The genes are TRBV28 and TRBJ2-7; unclear D gene. This CDR3 contains 14 residues. V was cut by 3 bases and J by 3 bases, with 12 bases left in between. Germline V lookup: CDR1 MDHEN, CDR2 SYDVKM. The CDR3 loop reads CASSFVLSSYEQYF. The CDR3 nucleotides read TGTGCCAGCAGTTTTGTCTTAAGTAGCTACGAGCAGTACTTC.

The V gene is TRBV9, the J gene TRBJ2-5; D remains ambiguous. The ends were cut back, 0 bases at V and 5 bases at J, with 17 bases in the middle. The CDR3 contains 16 residues. Germline V CDR1 and CDR2: SGDLS, YYNGEE. The CDR3 region is CASSVGPQSTGETQYF. The CDR3 DNA is TGTGCCAGCAGCGTAGGGCCGCAGAGTACGGGTGAGACCCAGTACTTC.

The V and J genes are TRBV7-9 and TRBJ1-3, with D hard to call. V dropped 4 bases and J dropped 0 bases, with 16 bases sitting between them. Germline-derived CDR1 and CDR2 are SEHNR and FQNEAQ (reference sequence). The CDR3 is 17 amino acids. Here the CDR3 reads CASSSYDDGNSGNTIYF. The CDR3 bases are TGTGCCAGCAGCTCCTACGACGACGGGAACTCTGGAAACACCATATATTTT.

The CDR3 loop reads CASSYSIIGGIVFF. The CDR3 DNA reads as TGTGCCAGCAGTTACTCGATTATAGGGGGAATTGTTTTCTTT. V is TRBV6-5 and J is TRBJ1-1; possible D gene TRBD1, 6 bases. The germline gives CDR1 MNHEY, CDR2 SVGAGI. The length of the CDR3 is 14 residues. V was shortened by 0 bases and J by 13 bases, with 18 bases between the two germline ends.

This clone has only one observation. CDR3 in amino acids: CASSIERLAGGKYEQYF. CDR3 coding DNA: TGTGCCAGCAGCATCGAGAGGCTAGCGGGAGGAAAATACGAGCAGTACTTC. This rearrangement joins TRBV7-2 to TRBJ2-7; 11 bases are a match to TRBD2. V trimming: 5 bases; J trimming: 4 bases; junction bases outside the gene matches: 13. Germline V gene data show CDR1 as SGHTA and CDR2 as FQGNSA. CDR3 length: 17 amino acids.

The chain uses TRBV7-9 and TRBJ2-1; 8 bases align to TRBD1. Germline CDR1 and CDR2: SEHNR and FQNEAQ (reference sequence). The CDR3 length is 14 residues. The ends lost 4 bases at V and 6 bases at J; junction bases unmatched: 5. Here the CDR3 reads CASSSGQAPNEQFF. CDR3 nucleotides: TGTGCCAGCAGCTCGGGACAGGCACCCAATGAGCAGTTCTTC.

This clone has more than one count but fewer than ten. The chain links TRBV6-4 to TRBJ2-7, with TRBD2 matching 13 bases. The CDR3 runs to 15 residues. The V gene's germline CDR1 is MRHNA and CDR2 SNTAGT. V lost 5 bases, J lost 3 bases, and 4 bases stayed unmatched. CDR3 protein: CASSLGTSGDYEQYV. As DNA, the CDR3 is TGTGCCAGCAGTCTTGGGACTAGCGGGGACTACGAGCAGTACGTC.

V is TRBV6-1 and J is TRBJ2-7, with D unresolved. V lost 3 bases, J lost 3 bases, and 3 bases lay in between. The germline V gene encodes CDR1 MNHNS and CDR2 SASEGT. The CDR3 contains 11 residues. CDR3 DNA: TGTGCCAGCAGTGACGGCTACGAGCAGTACTTC. Amino acid sequence: CASSDGYEQYF.

The chain carries TRBV19 and TRBJ2-1; D gene uncertain. Trimming stripped 5 bases from V and 0 bases from J, with 11 bases between. Germline values: CDR1 LNHDA, CDR2 SQIVND (reference sequence). This CDR3 comprises 15 residues. For the CDR3, the DNA is TGTGCCAGTAGTCCCTCGCGTGGCTCCTACAATGAGCAGTTCTTC. Its protein product is CASSPSRGSYNEQFF.

The J gene is TRBJ1-5, the V gene TRBV27; TRBD1 matches 7 bases. Losses at the gene ends were 1 base for V and 4 bases for J; bases not matched to a gene: 1. CDR1 and CDR2 (germline): MNHEY, SMNVEV (reference sequence). The CDR3 consists of 14 residues. The CDR3 region has the DNA TGTGCCAGCAGTTTATTCAGGGGGAATCAGCCCCAGCATTTT. Translating it yields CASSLFRGNQPQHF.

This chain joins TRBV7-9 and TRBJ2-4; TRBD1 aligns across 7 bases. This CDR3 region has 14 residues. Trimming removed 1 base from V and 6 bases from J; junction bases left unmatched: 3. The germline CDR1 and CDR2 sequences are SEHNR and FQNEAQ (reference sequence). CDR3 protein: CASSLGRQGNIQYF. The CDR3, as DNA: TGTGCCAGCAGCTTAGGGAGACAGGGAAACATTCAGTACTTC. Full variable domain (outside the CDR3, taken from reference TRBV7-9 and TRBJ2-4): DTGVSQNPRHKITKRGQNVTFRCDPISEHNRLYWYRQTLGQGPEFLTYFQNEAQLEKSRLLSDRFSAERPKGSFSTLEIQRTEQGDSAMYLCASSLGRQGNIQYFGAGTRLSVL.

The chain joins TRBV19 to TRBJ1-5; 8 nucleotides match TRBD1. The CDR3 sequence is 18 residues long. CDR1 is LNHDA, CDR2 SQIVND, per germline (reference sequence). Trimming removed 0 bases from V and 3 bases from J; junction bases left unmatched: 10. CDR3 DNA: TGTGCCAGTAGTATAGAGGGATGGGTGACAGGGGACAATCAGCCCCAGCATTTT. Protein product: CASSIEGWVTGDNQPQHF.

V and J are TRBV5-5 and TRBJ1-2; 9 positions agree with TRBD1. The CDR3 is 16 residues long. Looked up from germline, CDR1 is SGHKS and CDR2 is YYEKEE (reference sequence). Trimming at V came to 0 bases and at J to 0 bases, leaving 3 bases not matched to a gene. The CDR3 DNA sequence: TGTGCCAGCAGCTTGGCCCGGGACAGGGCTAACTATGGCTACACCTTC. Its protein product is CASSLARDRANYGYTF. Full variable domain (missing parts from reference TRBV5-5 and TRBJ1-2): DAGVTQSPTHLIKTRGQQVTLRCSPISGHKSVSWYQQVLGQGPQFIFQYYEKEERGRGNFPDRFSARQFPNYSSELNVNALLLGDSALYLCASSLARDRANYGYTFGSGTRLTVV.

This clone has only a few counts. The chain couples TRBV30 to TRBJ1-5; possible D gene TRBD1, 5 bases. From germline, CDR1 is GTSNPN and CDR2 SVGIG (reference sequence). The V end lost 0 bases, the J end lost 11 bases, and 14 bases lay between the germline ends. The CDR3 consists of 13 residues. The CDR3 protein is CAWSVQKGSTQHF. The CDR3 DNA sequence: TGTGCCTGGAGTGTACAGAAGGGGTCTACCCAGCATTTT.

This chain connects TRBV30 to TRBJ2-1; weak D call: TRBD2 (5 bases). V lost 0 bases, J lost 4 bases, and 25 bases lay in between. Germline V gene sequence: CDR1 GTSNPN, CDR2 SVGIG (reference sequence). The CDR3 is 19 amino acids. Here the CDR3 reads CAWSVRVEASRHLYNEQFF. DNA of the CDR3: TGTGCCTGGAGTGTACGGGTCGAGGCTAGCCGTCACCTATACAATGAGCAGTTCTTC.

The chain carries TRBV15 and TRBJ2-7; D may be TRBD2 (6 bases). The germline gives CDR1 LNHNV, CDR2 YYDKDF (reference sequence). V was trimmed by 5 bases and J by 0 bases, leaving 14 bases between them. This CDR3 spans 15 amino acids. The CDR3 loop is CATSPLAGSSYEQYF. The CDR3 DNA reads as TGTGCCACCAGCCCCCTCGCGGGGAGCTCCTACGAGCAGTACTTC.

The chain couples TRBV10-3 to TRBJ1-1; no definite D call. Germline CDR1 reads ENHRY; CDR2 reads SYGVKD. CDR3 length: 13 amino acids. V lost 1 base and J 11 bases, leaving 14 bases between the germline ends. The CDR3 protein is CAISELGAPRAFF. The CDR3 DNA reads as TGTGCCATCAGTGAGTTAGGTGCTCCGCGGGCTTTCTTT.

Of note for this clone: The junction differs from germline at one of its ends, possibly a read error. The chain is built from TRBV19 and TRBJ2-1; 10 nucleotides match TRBD2. The germline V gene has CDR1 LNHDA and CDR2 SQIVND (reference sequence). The CDR3 has 16 amino acids. The CDR3 spells CASTIGLAGAYNEQFF. The CDR3 DNA reads TGTGCCAGTACTATAGGGCTAGCGGGAGCCTACAATGAGCAGTTCTTC.

The chain combines TRBV5-5 with TRBJ2-7; 7 bases are a match to TRBD2. Per the germline V gene, CDR1 is SGHKS and CDR2 is YYEKEE (reference sequence). V lost 5 bases, J lost 2 bases, and 4 bases stayed unmatched. The CDR3 is made up of 13 amino acids. The CDR3 DNA reads TGTGCCAGCAGGGGGGGGACTGCCTACGAGCAGTACGTC. Translated, it gives CASRGGTAYEQYV.

V and J are TRBV5-1 and TRBJ2-1; D remains unclear. This CDR3 comprises 13 residues. Per germline, CDR1 SGHRS and CDR2 YFSETQ. Trimming removed 4 bases at V and 12 bases at J, with 17 bases between. As DNA, the CDR3 is TGCGCCAGCAGCCTCGCTGACTCCGCCGTGCAGTTCTTC. Its protein product is CASSLADSAVQFF.

The chain combines TRBV7-8 with TRBJ2-1; 8 bases are a match to TRBD2. Germline V gene sequence: CDR1 SGHVS, CDR2 FQNEAQ. The CDR3 runs to 14 residues. V dropped 4 bases and J dropped 9; count of bases not matched to a gene: 8. The DNA of the CDR3 is TGTGCCAGCAGCTACGACTGGGCGGGAGGTGAGCAGTTCTTC. This codes for CASSYDWAGGEQFF.

The chain has TRBV5-1 and TRBJ2-2; 9 bases agree with TRBD1. Trimming took 5 bases from V and 4 from J; bases not matched to a gene: 6. The CDR3 has 15 residues. CDR1 is SGHRS, CDR2 YFSETQ, per germline. The CDR3 here is CASRFRDRATGELFF. CDR3 in DNA: TGCGCCAGCAGATTCCGGGACAGGGCCACCGGGGAGCTGTTTTTT.

V is TRBV11-2 and J is TRBJ2-7; the match to TRBD1 covers 9 bases. CDR1 and CDR2 (germline): SGHAT, FQNNGV. The CDR3 length is 14 residues. The V segment lost 4 bases and the J segment 3 bases; nucleotides outside the gene matches: 4. The CDR3 loop is CASSYGTGSYEQYF. CDR3 DNA: TGTGCCAGCAGCTACGGGACAGGGAGCTACGAGCAGTACTTC.

The rearrangement uses TRBV5-1 and TRBJ2-1; TRBD2 aligns across 10 bases. CDR3 length: 16 residues. Germline CDR1 SGHRS, CDR2 YFSETQ. Trimming removed 2 bases from V and 9 bases from J; junction bases left unmatched: 11. The CDR3 coding sequence is TGCGCCAGCAGCTTAATAGCGGGAGGTCCGACAAGTGAGCAGTTCTTC. Translated, it gives CASSLIAGGPTSEQFF.

The chain couples TRBV6-5 to TRBJ2-1, with D possibly being TRBD1 (6 bases). In germline, CDR1 is MNHEY, CDR2 SVGAGI. V lost 5 bases, J lost 5 bases, and 16 bases lay in between. This CDR3 is built from 15 residues. DNA of the CDR3: TGTGCCAGCAGTAACCGTGCAGGGGTCGACAATGAGCAGTTCTTC. This translates into CASSNRAGVDNEQFF.